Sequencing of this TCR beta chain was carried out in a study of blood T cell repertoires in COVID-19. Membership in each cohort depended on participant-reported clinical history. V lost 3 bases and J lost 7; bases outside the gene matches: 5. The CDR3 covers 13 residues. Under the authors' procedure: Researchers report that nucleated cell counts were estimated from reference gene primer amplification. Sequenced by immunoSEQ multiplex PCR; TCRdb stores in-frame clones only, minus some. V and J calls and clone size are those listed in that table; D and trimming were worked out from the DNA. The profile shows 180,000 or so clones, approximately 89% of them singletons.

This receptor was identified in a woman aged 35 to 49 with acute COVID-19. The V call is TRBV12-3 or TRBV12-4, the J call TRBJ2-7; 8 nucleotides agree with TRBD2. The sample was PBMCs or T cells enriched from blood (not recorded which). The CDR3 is CASSFREGLEQYF. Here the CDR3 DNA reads TGTGCCAGCAGTTTTCGGGAGGGTTTGGAGCAGTACTTC.